This T cell receptor beta chain comes out of a study of T cell changes during pregnancy in multiple sclerosis (dated by TCRdb to between 2018 and 2021). The study in broad terms: Changes in the T cell repertoire over the course of pregnancy were examined in this study in women with multiple sclerosis.

Libraries came from the immunoSEQ multiplex PCR assay. TCRdb stores this immuneACCESS table with in-frame sequences only. Part of the clones is absent; in the studies checked, under half of the shortfall reflects unresolved V genes, and no reason is known for the rest. Recorded for this sample are some 110,000 clones; roughly 92% of them occurred a single time. The ten largest clones represent 1.5% of the sample. Comments on this clone: Its specific antigen is unknown. There are no base qualities to consult, and no much larger clone falls within one base.

The sample in question was peripheral blood, obtained in the third trimester of pregnancy. The receptor's source is a female donor with multiple sclerosis, enrolled in a pregnancy study.

The nucleotide sequence is given as TGTGCCAGTAGTCTATTGGCGGGGCTCGACTCACCCCTCCACTTT. This codes for CASSLLAGLDSPLHF. The V and J segments used are TRBV19 and TRBJ1-6; matching of 5 bases hints at TRBD1 as the D gene. The germline V gene (reference sequence) supplies CDR1 LNHDA and CDR2 SQIVND. The CDR3 holds 15 amino acids from the cysteine to the phenylalanine. Only CDR3 DNA remains: 45 bases, in frame from the first base. V and J lose 5 bases and 10 bases, and a span of 18 bases separates them.